Given below is one TCR beta chain in context. Antigen unknown. The sample comes from a study of cytomegalovirus exposure and HLA in healthy donors. Study conclusions and caveats: A later analysis found most CMV-associated TCR beta chains apparently HLA-restricted.

Researchers ran the PCR with 60 Vbeta and 13 Jbeta primers. This table comes from immunoSEQ multiplex PCR, and its TCRdb copy is limited to in-frame clones, with some not included. This sample has 100,000 to 150,000 clones; under 90% occur once, and the top ten carry roughly 4%. Germline lookup yields CDR1 MNHEY and CDR2 SMNVEV (reference sequence). Trimming shortened V by 6 bases and J by 5 bases, and 17 bases separated the two germline ends. The CDR3 spans 15 residues. The sample was PBMCs. The receptor's source is a woman aged 40-49 years in good health and CMV-seropositive. The chain has TRBV27 and TRBJ2-1; D might be TRBD2 (5 bases). The CDR3 spells CASSDGVSAHNEQFF. The CDR3 DNA sequence: TGTGCCAGCAGCGACGGGGTCAGCGCACACAATGAGCAGTTCTTC.